A selection of T cell receptor beta chains follows, all from one sample in a study of blood T cell repertoires in COVID-19. Some clones are missing from TCRdb's copy, which holds only in-frame ones; the method was immunoSEQ multiplex PCR. The data show about 270,000 clones, more than 65% seen once. The sample comprised peripheral blood. The receptors were sampled from a woman aged 18 to 35 with acute or convalescent COVID-19. The CDR3 runs from the conserved cysteine through the conserved F or W. Fields, in order: J gene, D gene, clone size, V gene, CDR3 DNA, CDR3 protein. The D gene is left open where the match is weak. Size is stated for part of the rows, as once, few or many counts, or as a class when the clone is expanded.

TRBJ2-3	.	.	TRBV6-6	TGTGCCAGCAGCCACGCGGGTAGCGCGGCAGATACGCAGTATTTT	CASSHAGSAADTQYF
TRBJ2-1	TRBD2	once	TRBV5-1	TGCGCCAGCAGCTCCGGCTGGCGGGAGGGGGGGAATGAGCAGTTCTTC	CASSSGWREGGNEQFF
TRBJ1-6	TRBD1	.	TRBV9	TGTGCCAGCAGCCTCAGGGGGTCACCCCTCCACTTT	CASSLRGSPLHF
TRBJ2-7	TRBD1	.	TRBV19	TGTGCCAGTAGTGCGACAGGGGGCTTCAACCCCCAGTACTTC	CASSATGGFNPQYF
TRBJ2-7	.	.	TRBV27	TGTGCCAGCAGTTTATCGGTCGTCAGTTACGAGCAGTACTTC	CASSLSVVSYEQYF
TRBJ2-2	.	.	TRBV2	TGTGCCAGCAGACGGTGGGGGGACGAAAGAAGCGGGGAGCTGTTTTTT	CASRRWGDERSGELFF
TRBJ1-2	TRBD1	.	TRBV6-5	TGTGCCAGCGGCGTGACAGGGCATAACTATGGCTACACCTTC	CASGVTGHNYGYTF
TRBJ2-1	TRBD1	.	TRBV12-3/TRBV12-4	TGTGCCAGCAGAGGGACAGCTTACAATGAGCAGTTCTTC	CASRGTAYNEQFF
TRBJ2-1	.	.	TRBV3-1/TRBV3-2	TGTGCCAGCAGCCTTTTTAGCGGCCTGGGGAATGAGCAGTTCTTC	CASSLFSGLGNEQFF
TRBJ1-3	TRBD1	.	TRBV6-5	TGTGCCAGCATCGGGACAGGGATTTCGGGAAACACCATATATTTT	CASIGTGISGNTIYF
TRBJ2-7	TRBD1	.	TRBV15	TGTGCCACCAGCAGGAAACGAGGGGGCGTCTTAGTCGTTGGCTCCTACGAGCAGTACTTC	CATSRKRGGVLVVGSYEQYF
TRBJ2-2	.	.	TRBV6-2/TRBV6-3	TGTGCCAGCAGTTACGTAACAGGGATTGGCGGGGAGCTGTTTTTT	CASSYVTGIGGELFF
TRBJ1-3	.	.	TRBV21-1	TGTGCCAGCAGGCCCGGGGGGCCAGAGCGGCACACCATATATTTT	CASRPGGPERHTIYF
TRBJ2-7	.	.	TRBV14	TGTGCCAGCAGCCAGGGGACAAGCGTCGAGCAGTACTTC	CASSQGTSVEQYF
TRBJ2-2	TRBD2	.	TRBV5-1	TGCGCCAGCAGCTGGGTAGCGGGAGATACCGGGGAGCTGTTTTTT	CASSWVAGDTGELFF
TRBJ2-7	TRBD1	.	TRBV18	TGTGCCAGCTCACCGCCGGGACAGCAATTTTACGAGCAGTACTTC	CASSPPGQQFYEQYF
TRBJ1-1	.	.	TRBV12-5	TGTGCTAGTGGTTTCGGACCCATGTCGGGGATGGGATGGGCCACTGAAGCTTTCTTT	CASGFGPMSGMGWATEAFF
TRBJ2-1	TRBD1	once	TRBV11-2	TGTGCCAGCAGCTTATTTGAAAGGACAGGGGCCTACAATGAGCAGTTCTTC	CASSLFERTGAYNEQFF
TRBJ2-1	.	.	TRBV7-2	TGTGCCAGCAGCGACTCAAGCGGGCTGGCGGGTTACAATGAGCAGTTCTTC	CASSDSSGLAGYNEQFF
TRBJ2-2	.	.	TRBV3-1/TRBV3-2	TGTGCCAGCAGCCCCTCGAGCGCGATAAACACCGGGGAGCTGTTTTTT	CASSPSSAINTGELFF
TRBJ2-7	.	.	TRBV28	TGTGCCAGTGAACGGGGGCAGGGGGGCGAGCAGTACTTC	CASERGQGGEQYF
TRBJ2-7	.	once	TRBV7-9	TGTGCCAGCAGCTTAGCGCGGTCGGGGGATATCTCCTACGAGCAGTACTTC	CASSLARSGDISYEQYF
TRBJ2-7	TRBD2	.	TRBV27	TGTGCCAGCAGTTTATCGCGACTAGCGGGAGGTGCCTACGAGCAGTACTTC	CASSLSRLAGGAYEQYF
TRBJ2-2	.	.	TRBV27	TGTGCCAGCAGCCGGGACACCTCGAACACCGGGGAGCTGTTTTTT	CASSRDTSNTGELFF
TRBJ2-3	.	.	TRBV11-2	TGTGCCAGCAGCCCAAAGCGGGCCCGCACAGATACGCAGTATTTT	CASSPKRARTDTQYF
TRBJ1-1	.	.	TRBV9	TGTGCCAGCAGCGTAGTCCCAGGGGCCGGCACTGAAGCTTTCTTT	CASSVVPGAGTEAFF
TRBJ2-5	.	.	TRBV7-2	TGTGCCAGCAGCTTAGTGGCCGGGCAGGGTCAAGAGACCCAGTACTTC	CASSLVAGQGQETQYF
TRBJ1-5	.	.	TRBV7-8	TGTGCCAGCAGCTTAGGGGTTCTGGGGCGCTTGGCCCAGCATTTT	CASSLGVLGRLAQHF
TRBJ1-3	.	.	TRBV28	TGTGCCAGCAGTTGGGGGGGGGAGGCTGGAAACACCATATATTTT	CASSWGGEAGNTIYF
TRBJ2-3	TRBD1	.	TRBV9	TGTGCCAGCAGCGTTTGGACAGGGGGCCCAGATACGCAGTATTTT	CASSVWTGGPDTQYF
TRBJ2-5	TRBD1	once	TRBV19	TGTGCCAGTAGTACGGGGACAGGGCGAGAGGAGACCCAGTACTTC	CASSTGTGREETQYF
TRBJ2-2	TRBD2	few	TRBV5-1	TGCGCCAGCAGCCGAGCGGGGGACACCGGGGAGCTGTTTTTT	CASSRAGDTGELFF
TRBJ1-4	.	.	TRBV6-5	TGTGCCAGCAGGGAGGGCACCCGCGGGCTGTTTTTT	CASREGTRGLFF
TRBJ1-2	.	.	TRBV30	TGTGCCTGGAGTGGACAGGCTAACTATGGCTACACCTTC	CAWSGQANYGYTF
TRBJ1-2	TRBD1	.	TRBV30	TGTGCCTGGCTAGACGGGACAGCCAACTATGGCTACACCTTC	CAWLDGTANYGYTF
TRBJ1-6	.	.	TRBV10-3	TGTGCCATCTCCCTAGCAGGGGACTCACCCCTCCACTTT	CAISLAGDSPLHF